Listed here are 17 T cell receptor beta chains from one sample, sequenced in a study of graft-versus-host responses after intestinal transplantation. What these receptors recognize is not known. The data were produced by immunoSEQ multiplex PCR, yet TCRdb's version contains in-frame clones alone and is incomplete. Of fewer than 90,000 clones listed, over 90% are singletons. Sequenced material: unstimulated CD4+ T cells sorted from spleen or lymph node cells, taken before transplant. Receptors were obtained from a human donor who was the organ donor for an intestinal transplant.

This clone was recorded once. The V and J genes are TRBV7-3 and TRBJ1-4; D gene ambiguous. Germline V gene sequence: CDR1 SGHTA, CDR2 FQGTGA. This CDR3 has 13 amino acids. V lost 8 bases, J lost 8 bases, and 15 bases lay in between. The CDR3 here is CASRQPNSEKLFF. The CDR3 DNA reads TGTGCCAGCCGGCAGCCGAACAGCGAAAAACTGTTTTTT.

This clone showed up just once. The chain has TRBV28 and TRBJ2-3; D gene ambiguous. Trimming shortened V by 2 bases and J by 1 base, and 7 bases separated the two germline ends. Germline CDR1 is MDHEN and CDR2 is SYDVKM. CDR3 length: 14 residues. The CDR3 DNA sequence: TGTGCCAGCAGTTTACATCTGGGCACAGATACGCAGTATTTT. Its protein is CASSLHLGTDTQYF.

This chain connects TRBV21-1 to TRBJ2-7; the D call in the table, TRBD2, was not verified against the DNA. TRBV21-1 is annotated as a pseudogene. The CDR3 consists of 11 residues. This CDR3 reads CASSRKPEQYF. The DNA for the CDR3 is TGTGCCAGCTCGCGAAAGCCCGAGCAGTACTTC.

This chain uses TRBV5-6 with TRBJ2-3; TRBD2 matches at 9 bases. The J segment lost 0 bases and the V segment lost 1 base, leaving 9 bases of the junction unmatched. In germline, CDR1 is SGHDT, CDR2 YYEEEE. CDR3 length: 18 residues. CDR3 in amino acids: CASSLSPVSGGSTDTQYF. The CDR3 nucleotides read TGTGCCAGCAGCTTGAGCCCCGTTAGCGGGGGTAGCACAGATACGCAGTATTTT.

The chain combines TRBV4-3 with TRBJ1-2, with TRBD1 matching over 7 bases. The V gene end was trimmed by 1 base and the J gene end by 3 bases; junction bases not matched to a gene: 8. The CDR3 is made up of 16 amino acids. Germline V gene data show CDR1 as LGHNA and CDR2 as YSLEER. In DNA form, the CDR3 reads TGCGCCAGCAGCCAAGGGCTTATGGGACAGTACTATGGCTACACCTTC. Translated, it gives CASSQGLMGQYYGYTF.

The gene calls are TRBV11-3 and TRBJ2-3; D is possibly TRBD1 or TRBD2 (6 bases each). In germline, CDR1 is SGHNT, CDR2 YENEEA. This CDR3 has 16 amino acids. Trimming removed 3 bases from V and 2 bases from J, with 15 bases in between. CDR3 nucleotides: TGTGCCAGCAGCTTCCTATCGGGGGCCTACACAGATACGCAGTATTTT. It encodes CASSFLSGAYTDTQYF.

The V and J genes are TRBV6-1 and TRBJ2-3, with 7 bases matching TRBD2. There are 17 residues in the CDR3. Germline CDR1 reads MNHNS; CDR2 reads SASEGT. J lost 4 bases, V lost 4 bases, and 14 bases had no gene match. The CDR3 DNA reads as TGTGCCAGCAGTGTTGTGTTTTTCGTGGCGGGGGCAGATACGCAGTATTTT. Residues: CASSVVFFVAGADTQYF.

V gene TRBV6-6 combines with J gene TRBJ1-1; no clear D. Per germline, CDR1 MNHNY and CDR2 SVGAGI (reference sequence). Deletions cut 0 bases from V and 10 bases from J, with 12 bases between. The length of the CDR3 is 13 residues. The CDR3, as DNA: TGTGCCAGCAGTTACTCGAAAGCGACGGTAGCTTTCTTT. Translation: CASSYSKATVAFF.

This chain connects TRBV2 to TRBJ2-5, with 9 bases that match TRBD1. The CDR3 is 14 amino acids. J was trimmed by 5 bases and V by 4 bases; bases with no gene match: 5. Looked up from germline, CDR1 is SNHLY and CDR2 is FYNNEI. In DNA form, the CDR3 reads TGTGCCAGCAGTGGGACAGGGGTCGCGGAGACCCAGTACTTC. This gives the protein CASSGTGVAETQYF.

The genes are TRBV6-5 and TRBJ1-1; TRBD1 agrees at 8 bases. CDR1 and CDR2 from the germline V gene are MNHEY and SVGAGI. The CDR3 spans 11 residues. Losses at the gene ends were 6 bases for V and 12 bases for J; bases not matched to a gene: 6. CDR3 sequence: CASSEDRETFF. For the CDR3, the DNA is TGTGCCAGCAGCGAGGACAGGGAGACTTTCTTT.

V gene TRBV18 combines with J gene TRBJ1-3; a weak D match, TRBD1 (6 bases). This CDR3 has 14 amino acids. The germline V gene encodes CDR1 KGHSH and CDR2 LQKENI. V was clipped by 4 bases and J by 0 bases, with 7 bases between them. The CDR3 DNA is TGTGCCAGCTCACAACAGGGCTCTGGAAACACCATATATTTT. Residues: CASSQQGSGNTIYF.

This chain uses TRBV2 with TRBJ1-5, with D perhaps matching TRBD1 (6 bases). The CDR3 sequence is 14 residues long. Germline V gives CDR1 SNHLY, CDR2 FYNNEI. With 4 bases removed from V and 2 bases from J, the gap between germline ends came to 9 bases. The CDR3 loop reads CASSVQGGNQPQHF. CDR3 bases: TGTGCCAGCAGTGTACAGGGCGGCAATCAGCCCCAGCATTTT.

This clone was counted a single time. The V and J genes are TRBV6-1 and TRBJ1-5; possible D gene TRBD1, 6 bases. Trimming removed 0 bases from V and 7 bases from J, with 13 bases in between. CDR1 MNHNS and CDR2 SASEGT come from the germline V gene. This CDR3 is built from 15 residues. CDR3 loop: CASSEASGGGQPQHF. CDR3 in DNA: TGTGCCAGCAGTGAAGCGAGCGGGGGCGGCCAGCCCCAGCATTTT.

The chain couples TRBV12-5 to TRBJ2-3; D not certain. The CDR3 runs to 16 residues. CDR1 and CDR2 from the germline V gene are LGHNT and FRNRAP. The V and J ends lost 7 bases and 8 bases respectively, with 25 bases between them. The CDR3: CASDTDLRPTQPTQYF. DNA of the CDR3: TGTGCTAGTGATACGGATCTTAGGCCTACGCAGCCTACGCAGTATTTT.

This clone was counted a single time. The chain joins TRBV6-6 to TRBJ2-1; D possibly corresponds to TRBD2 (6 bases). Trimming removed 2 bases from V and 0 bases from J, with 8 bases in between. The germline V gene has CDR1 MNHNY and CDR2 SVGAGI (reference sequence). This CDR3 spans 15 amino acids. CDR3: CASSYGGSSYNEQFF. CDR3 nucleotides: TGTGCCAGCAGTTACGGGGGGAGCTCCTACAATGAGCAGTTCTTC.

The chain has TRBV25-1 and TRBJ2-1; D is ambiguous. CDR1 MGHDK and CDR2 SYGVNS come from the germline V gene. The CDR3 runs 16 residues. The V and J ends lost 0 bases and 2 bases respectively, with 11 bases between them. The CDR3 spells CASSEYFAATYNEQFF. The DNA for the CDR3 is TGTGCCAGCAGTGAATATTTTGCTGCGACCTACAATGAGCAGTTCTTC.

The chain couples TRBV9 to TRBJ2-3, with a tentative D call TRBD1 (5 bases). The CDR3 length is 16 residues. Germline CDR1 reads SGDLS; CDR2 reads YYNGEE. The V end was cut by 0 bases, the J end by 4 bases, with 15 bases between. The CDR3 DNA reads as TGTGCCAGCAGCGTAGCTACGGGCCTGACAGCAGATACGCAGTATTTT. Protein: CASSVATGLTADTQYF.